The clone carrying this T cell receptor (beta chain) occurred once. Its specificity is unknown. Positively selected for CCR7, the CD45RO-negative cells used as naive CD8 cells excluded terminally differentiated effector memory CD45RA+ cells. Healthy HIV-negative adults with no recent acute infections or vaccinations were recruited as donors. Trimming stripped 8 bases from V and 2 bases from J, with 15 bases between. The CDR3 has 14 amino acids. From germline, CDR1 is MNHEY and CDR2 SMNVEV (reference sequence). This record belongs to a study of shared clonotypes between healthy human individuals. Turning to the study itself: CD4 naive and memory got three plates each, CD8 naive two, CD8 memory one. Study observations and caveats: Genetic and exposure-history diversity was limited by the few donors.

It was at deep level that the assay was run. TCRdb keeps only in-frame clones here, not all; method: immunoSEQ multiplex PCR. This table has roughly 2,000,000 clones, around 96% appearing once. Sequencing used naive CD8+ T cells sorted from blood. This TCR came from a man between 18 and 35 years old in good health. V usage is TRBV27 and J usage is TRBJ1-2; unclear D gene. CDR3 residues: CASGPGYPNYGYTF. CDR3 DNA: TGTGCCAGCGGCCCCGGTTATCCGAACTATGGCTACACCTTC.